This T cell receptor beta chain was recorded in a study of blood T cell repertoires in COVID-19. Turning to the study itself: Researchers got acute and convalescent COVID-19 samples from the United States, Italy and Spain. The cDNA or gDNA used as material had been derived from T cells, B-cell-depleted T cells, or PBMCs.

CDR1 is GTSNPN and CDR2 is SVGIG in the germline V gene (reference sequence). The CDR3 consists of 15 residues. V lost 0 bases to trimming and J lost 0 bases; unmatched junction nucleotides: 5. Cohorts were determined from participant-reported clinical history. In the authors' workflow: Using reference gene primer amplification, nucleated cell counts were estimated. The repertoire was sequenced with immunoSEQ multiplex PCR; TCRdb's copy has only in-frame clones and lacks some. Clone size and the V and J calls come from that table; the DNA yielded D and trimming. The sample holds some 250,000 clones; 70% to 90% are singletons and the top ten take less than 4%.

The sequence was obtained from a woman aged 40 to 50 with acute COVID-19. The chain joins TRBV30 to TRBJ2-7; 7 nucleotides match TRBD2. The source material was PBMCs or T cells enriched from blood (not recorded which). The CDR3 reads CAWSVQWGGSYEQYF. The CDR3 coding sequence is TGTGCCTGGAGTGTACAATGGGGGGGCTCCTACGAGCAGTACTTC.